This T cell receptor (beta chain) was documented in a study of CD8 T cells in Susac syndrome. Findings and caveats of the study: Individuals included in the TCR sequencing and HLA analysis were acknowledged by the study to be relatively few in number. Clonal expansion was missing from Susac syndrome CD4+ T cell repertoires.

The count of this clonotype is one. What it binds is not known. Random hexamers were used to reverse transcribe an amount of roughly 0.45 to 1 ug RNA. TCRdb re-analysed the immunoSEQ multiplex PCR reads in MiXCR, keeping a single row per CDR3 protein. The table includes 240,000 or so distinct CDR3 sequences, about 96% detected once. The V and J ends lost 1 base and 4 bases respectively, with 15 bases between them. CDR1 is SGHDT, CDR2 YYEEEE, per germline. This CDR3 comprises 16 residues. The sample comprised CD4+ T cells from PBMCs. The receptor's source is a human donor with Susac syndrome. This chain uses TRBV5-6 with TRBJ1-5; D might be TRBD1 (5 bases). The CDR3 DNA reads TGTGCCAGCAGCTTGAACAGGAATAGGAGGAATCAGCCCCAGCATTTT. Its protein is CASSLNRNRRNQPQHF.